This T cell receptor (beta chain) derives from a study of cytomegalovirus exposure and HLA in healthy donors. Study-wide results and caveats: Clonal expansion, a later analysis showed, was greater in HLA-associated TCR beta chains than in equally common others.

It was with 60 Vbeta and 13 Jbeta primers that the PCR ran. Assay: immunoSEQ multiplex PCR; the TCRdb copy retains only in-frame clones and omits some. The data show over 150,000 clones, with roughly 80% seen just once and under 2.5% held by the top ten. As regards this clone: Its antigen is not known.

The CDR3 is 14 amino acids. Germline loops: CDR1 SGDLS, CDR2 YYNGEE. The V and J ends lost 4 bases and 2 bases, in that order; junction bases with no gene match: 5. The sequenced material came from PBMCs. The sequence derives from a man aged 50-60 years in good health and CMV-seropositive. The J gene is TRBJ2-7, the V gene TRBV9; TRBD1 agrees at 8 bases. The CDR3 loop is CASSSQGQAYEQYF. CDR3 nucleotides: TGTGCCAGCAGCTCCCAGGGACAGGCCTACGAGCAGTACTTC.